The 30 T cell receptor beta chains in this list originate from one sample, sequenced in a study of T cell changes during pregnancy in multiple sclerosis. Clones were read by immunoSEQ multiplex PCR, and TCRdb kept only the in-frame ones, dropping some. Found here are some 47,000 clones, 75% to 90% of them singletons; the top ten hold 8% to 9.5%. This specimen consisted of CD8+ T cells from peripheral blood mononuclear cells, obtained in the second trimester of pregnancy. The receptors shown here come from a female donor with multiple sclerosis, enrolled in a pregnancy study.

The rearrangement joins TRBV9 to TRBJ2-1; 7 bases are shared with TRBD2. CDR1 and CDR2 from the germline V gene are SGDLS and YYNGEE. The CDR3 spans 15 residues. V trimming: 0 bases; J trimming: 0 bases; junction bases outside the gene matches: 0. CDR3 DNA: TGTGCCAGCAGCGTAGCGGGGGGCTCCTACAATGAGCAGTTCTTC. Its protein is CASSVAGGSYNEQFF.

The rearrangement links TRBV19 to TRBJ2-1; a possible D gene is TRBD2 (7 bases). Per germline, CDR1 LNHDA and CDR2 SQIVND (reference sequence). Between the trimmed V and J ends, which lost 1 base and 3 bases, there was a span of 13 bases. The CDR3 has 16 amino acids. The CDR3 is CASSIGPGGLYNEQFF. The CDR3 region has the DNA TGTGCCAGTAGTATAGGCCCCGGGGGGCTCTACAATGAGCAGTTCTTC.

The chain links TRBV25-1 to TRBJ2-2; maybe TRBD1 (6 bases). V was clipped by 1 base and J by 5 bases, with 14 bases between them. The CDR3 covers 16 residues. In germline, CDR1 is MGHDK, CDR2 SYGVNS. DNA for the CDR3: TGTGCCAGCAGTGAATTCGTCGGACAGAAAACCGGGGAGCTGTTTTTT. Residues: CASSEFVGQKTGELFF.

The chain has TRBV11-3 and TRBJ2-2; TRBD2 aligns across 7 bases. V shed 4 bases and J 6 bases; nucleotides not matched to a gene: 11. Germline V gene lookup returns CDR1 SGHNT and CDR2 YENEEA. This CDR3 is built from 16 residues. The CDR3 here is CASSSEREELAGELFF. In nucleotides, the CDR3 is TGTGCCAGCAGCTCCGAACGGGAGGAACTTGCCGGGGAGCTGTTTTTT.

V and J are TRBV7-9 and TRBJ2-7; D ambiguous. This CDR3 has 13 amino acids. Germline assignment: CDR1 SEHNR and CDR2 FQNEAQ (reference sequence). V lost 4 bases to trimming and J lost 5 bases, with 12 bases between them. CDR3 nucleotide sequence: TGTGCCAGCAGCTACGAGGTGGCAGACGAGCAGTACTTC. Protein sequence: CASSYEVADEQYF.

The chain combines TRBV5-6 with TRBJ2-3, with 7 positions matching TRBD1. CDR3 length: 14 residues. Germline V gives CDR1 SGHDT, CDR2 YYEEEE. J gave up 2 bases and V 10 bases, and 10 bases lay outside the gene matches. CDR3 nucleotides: TGTGCCTGCCGTCGGGACAGCTTCACAGATACGCAGTATTTT. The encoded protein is CACRRDSFTDTQYF.

The CDR3 DNA is TGTGCCACCAGCAGAGATGGGGAGAACCATCAGCCCCAGCATTTT. Protein product: CATSRDGENHQPQHF. J is TRBJ1-5 and V is TRBV15; no reliable D call. Germline CDR1 reads LNHNV; CDR2 reads YYDKDF (reference sequence). V was pared by 0 bases and J by 5 bases, with 11 bases between. The CDR3 loop spans 15 amino acids.

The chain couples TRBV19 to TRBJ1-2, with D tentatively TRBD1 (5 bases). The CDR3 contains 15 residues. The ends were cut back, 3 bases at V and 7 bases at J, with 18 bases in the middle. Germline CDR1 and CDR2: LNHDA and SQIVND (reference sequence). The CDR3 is CASSIPWAGSIGYTF. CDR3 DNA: TGTGCCAGTAGTATCCCCTGGGCAGGGTCGATTGGCTACACCTTC. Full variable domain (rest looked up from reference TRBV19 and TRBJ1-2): DGGITQSPKYLFRKEGQNVTLSCEQNLNHDAMYWYRQDPGQGLRLIYYSQIVNDFQKGDIAEGYSVSREKKESFPLTVTSAQKNPTAFYLCASSIPWAGSIGYTFGSGTRLTVV.

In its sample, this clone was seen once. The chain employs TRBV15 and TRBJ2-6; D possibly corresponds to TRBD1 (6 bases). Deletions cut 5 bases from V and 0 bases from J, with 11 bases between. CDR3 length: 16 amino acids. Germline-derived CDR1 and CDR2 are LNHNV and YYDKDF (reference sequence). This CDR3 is CATSSGQPSGANVLTF. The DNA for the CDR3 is TGTGCCACCAGCTCAGGACAGCCCTCTGGGGCCAACGTCCTGACTTTC.

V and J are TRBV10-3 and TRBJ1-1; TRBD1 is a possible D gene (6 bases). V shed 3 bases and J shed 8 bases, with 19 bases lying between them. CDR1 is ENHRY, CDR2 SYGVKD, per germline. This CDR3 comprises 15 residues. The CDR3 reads CAISDSDSGGTEAFF. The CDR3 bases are TGTGCCATCAGTGATTCGGATTCGGGGGGCACCGAAGCTTTCTTT.

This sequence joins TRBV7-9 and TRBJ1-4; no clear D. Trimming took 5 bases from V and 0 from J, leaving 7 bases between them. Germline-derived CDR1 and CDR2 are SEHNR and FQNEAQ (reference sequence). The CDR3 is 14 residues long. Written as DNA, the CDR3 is TGTGCCAGCAGCCCCATCCCAACTAATGAAAAACTGTTTTTT. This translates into CASSPIPTNEKLFF. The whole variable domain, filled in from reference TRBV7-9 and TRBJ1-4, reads DTGVSQNPRHKITKRGQNVTFRCDPISEHNRLYWYRQTLGQGPEFLTYFQNEAQLEKSRLLSDRFSAERPKGSFSTLEIQRTEQGDSAMYLCASSPIPTNEKLFFGSGTQLSVL.

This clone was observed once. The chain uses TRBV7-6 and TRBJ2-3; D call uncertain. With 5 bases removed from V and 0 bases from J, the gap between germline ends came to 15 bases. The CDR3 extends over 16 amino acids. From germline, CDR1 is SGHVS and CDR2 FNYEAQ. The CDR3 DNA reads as TGTGCCAGCAGCCGCCGCAGGTTATCTAGCACAGATACGCAGTATTTT. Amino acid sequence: CASSRRRLSSTDTQYF.

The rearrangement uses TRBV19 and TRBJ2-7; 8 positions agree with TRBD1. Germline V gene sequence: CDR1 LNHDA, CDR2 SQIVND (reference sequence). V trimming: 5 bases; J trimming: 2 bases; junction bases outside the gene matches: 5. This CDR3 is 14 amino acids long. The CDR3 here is CASSHGQGPYEQYF. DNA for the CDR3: TGTGCCAGTAGTCATGGACAGGGCCCCTACGAGCAGTACTTC.

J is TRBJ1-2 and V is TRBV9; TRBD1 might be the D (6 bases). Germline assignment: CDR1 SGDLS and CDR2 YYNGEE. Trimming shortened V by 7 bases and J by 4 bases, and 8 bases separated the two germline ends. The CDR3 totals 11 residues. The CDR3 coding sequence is TGTGCCAGCGGGGGCGGCTATGGCTACACCTTC. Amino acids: CASGGGYGYTF.

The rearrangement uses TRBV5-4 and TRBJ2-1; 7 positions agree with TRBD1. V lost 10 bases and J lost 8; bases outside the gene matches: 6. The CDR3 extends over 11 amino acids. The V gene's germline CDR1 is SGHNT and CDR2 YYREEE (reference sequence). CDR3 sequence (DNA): TGTGCCGACAACAGGGGAGATGAGCAGTTCTTC. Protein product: CADNRGDEQFF.

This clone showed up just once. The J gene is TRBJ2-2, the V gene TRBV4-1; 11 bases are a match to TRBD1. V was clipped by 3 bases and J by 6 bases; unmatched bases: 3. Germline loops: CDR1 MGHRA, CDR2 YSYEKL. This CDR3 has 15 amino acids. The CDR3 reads CASSHLGQGAGELFF. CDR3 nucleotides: TGCGCCAGCAGCCACCTGGGACAGGGGGCCGGGGAGCTGTTTTTT.

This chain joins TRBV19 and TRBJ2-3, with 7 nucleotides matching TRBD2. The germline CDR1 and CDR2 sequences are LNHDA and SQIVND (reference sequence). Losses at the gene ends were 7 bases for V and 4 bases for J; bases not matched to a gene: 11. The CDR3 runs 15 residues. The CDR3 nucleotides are TGTGCCAGTACTTCTTACGGGAGCGGGGCAGATACGCAGTATTTT. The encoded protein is CASTSYGSGADTQYF.

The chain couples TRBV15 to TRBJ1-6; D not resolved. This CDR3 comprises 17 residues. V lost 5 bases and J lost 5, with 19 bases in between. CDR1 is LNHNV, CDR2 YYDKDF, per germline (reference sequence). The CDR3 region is CATSSSDMPENNSPLHF. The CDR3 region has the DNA TGTGCCACCAGCTCATCCGACATGCCAGAGAATAATTCACCCCTCCACTTT. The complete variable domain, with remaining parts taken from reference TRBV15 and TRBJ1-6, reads DAMVIQNPRYQVTQFGKPVTLSCSQTLNHNVMYWYQQKSSQAPKLLFHYYDKDFNNEADTPDNFQSRRPNTSFCFLDIRSPGLGDTAMYLCATSSSDMPENNSPLHFGNGTRLTVT.

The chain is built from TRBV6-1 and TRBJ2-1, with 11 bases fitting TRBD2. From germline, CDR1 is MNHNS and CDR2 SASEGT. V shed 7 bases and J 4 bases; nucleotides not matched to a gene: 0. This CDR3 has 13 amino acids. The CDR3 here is CASTSGGYNEQFF. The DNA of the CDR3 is TGTGCCAGCACTAGCGGGGGGTACAATGAGCAGTTCTTC.

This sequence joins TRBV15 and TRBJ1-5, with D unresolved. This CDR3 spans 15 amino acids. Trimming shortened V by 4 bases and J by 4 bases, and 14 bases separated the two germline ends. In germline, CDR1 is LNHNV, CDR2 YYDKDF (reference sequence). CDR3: CATSTDRGPNQPQHF. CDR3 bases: TGTGCCACCAGCACTGATAGAGGGCCAAATCAGCCCCAGCATTTT.

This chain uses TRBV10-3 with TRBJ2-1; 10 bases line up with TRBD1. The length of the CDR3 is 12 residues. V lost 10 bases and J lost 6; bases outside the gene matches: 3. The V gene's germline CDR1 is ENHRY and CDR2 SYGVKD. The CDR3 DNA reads TGTGCCACCGGACAGGGGGGCAATGAGCAGTTCTTC. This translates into CATGQGGNEQFF.

The CDR3 region is CASSQDRTSAYEQYF. The CDR3 region has the DNA TGCGCCAGCAGCCAAGATCGGACTAGCGCCTACGAGCAGTACTTC. This chain links TRBV4-1 with TRBJ2-7; 9 bases map to TRBD2. CDR1 is MGHRA, CDR2 YSYEKL, per germline. The CDR3 consists of 15 residues. Trimming at V came to 0 bases and at J to 2 bases, leaving 2 bases not matched to a gene.

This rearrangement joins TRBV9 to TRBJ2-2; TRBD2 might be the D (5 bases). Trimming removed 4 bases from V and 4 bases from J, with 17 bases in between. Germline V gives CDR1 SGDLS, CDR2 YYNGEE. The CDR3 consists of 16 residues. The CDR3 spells CASSPSGWVITGELFF. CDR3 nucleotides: TGTGCCAGCAGCCCAAGCGGTTGGGTTATCACCGGGGAGCTGTTTTTT.

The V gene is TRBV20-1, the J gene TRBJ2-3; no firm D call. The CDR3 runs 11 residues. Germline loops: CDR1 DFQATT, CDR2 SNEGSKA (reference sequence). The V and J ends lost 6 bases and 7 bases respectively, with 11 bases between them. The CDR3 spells CSARRRYTQYF. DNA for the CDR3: TGCAGTGCCCGGCGGCGATATACGCAGTATTTT.

CDR3 amino acids: CATKSGSQPQHF. CDR3 in DNA: TGTGCCACCAAGTCTGGTAGTCAGCCCCAGCATTTT. The chain carries TRBV19 and TRBJ1-5; no reliable D call. CDR1 is LNHDA, CDR2 SQIVND, per germline (reference sequence). This CDR3 is 12 amino acids long. Deletions cut 10 bases from V and 6 bases from J, with 13 bases between.

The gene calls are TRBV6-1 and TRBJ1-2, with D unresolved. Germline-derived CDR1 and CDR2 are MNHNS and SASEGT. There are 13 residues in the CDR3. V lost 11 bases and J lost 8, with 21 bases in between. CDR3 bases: TGTGCCCTCGTTGGTAGCTCTTCAAGGGGCTACACCTTC. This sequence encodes CALVGSSSRGYTF.

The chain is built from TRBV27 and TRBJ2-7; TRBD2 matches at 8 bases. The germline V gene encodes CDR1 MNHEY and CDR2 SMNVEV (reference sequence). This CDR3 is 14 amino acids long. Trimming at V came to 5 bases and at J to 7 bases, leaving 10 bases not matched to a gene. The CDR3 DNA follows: TGTGCCAGCAGTCCCCAAGCGGGAGACGGGGAGCAGTACTTC. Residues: CASSPQAGDGEQYF.

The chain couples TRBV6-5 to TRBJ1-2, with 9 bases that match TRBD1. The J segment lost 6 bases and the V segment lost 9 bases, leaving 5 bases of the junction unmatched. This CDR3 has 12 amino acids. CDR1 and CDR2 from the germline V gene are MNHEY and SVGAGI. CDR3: CASKTGGNGYTF. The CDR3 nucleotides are TGTGCCAGTAAAACAGGGGGCAATGGCTACACCTTC.

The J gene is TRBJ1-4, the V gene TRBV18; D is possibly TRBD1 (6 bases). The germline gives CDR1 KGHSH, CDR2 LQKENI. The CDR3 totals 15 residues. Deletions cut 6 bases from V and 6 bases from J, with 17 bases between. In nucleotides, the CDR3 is TGTGCCAGCTCCGCCTGGACAGTTACGGATGAAAAACTGTTTTTT. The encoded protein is CASSAWTVTDEKLFF.

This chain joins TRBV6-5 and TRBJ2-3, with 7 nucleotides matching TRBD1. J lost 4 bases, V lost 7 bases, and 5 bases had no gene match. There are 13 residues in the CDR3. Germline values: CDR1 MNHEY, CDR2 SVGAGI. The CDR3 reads CASTQGYADTQYF. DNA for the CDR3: TGTGCCAGCACACAGGGGTACGCAGATACGCAGTATTTT.